The next 10 T cell receptor beta chains were all read from a single sample in a study of shared clonotypes between healthy human individuals (dated by TCRdb to 2020 to 2021). The protocol used for the library was the immunoSEQ multiplex PCR assay. TCRdb stores this immuneACCESS table with in-frame sequences only. Part of the clones is absent; in the studies checked, under half of the shortfall reflects unresolved V genes, and no reason is known for the rest. In this sample the table shows fewer than 1 million clones, just over 95% of which occur a single time. Clones ranked in the top ten supply about 0.21% of the sample. CD8 naive samples consisted of CD45RO-negative cells that were positively selected for CCR7, yielding a CD45RA+CCR7+ population without TemRA cells. Sequencing used naive CD8+ T cells sorted from blood. The cell subset or site label on this specimen signifies: CD45RA+CCR7+. Receptors originate from a man aged 25 to 40 in good health.

V is TRBV10-1 and J is TRBJ2-3; no clear D. The ends were cut back, 3 bases at V and 5 bases at J, with 12 bases in the middle. In germline, CDR1 is WNHNN, CDR2 SYGVQD (reference sequence). The CDR3 consists of 14 residues. CDR3: CASSDSRLGDTQYF. The DNA for the CDR3 is TGCGCCAGCAGTGACAGTCGATTAGGAGATACGCAGTATTTT.

V usage is TRBV27 and J usage is TRBJ1-5; TRBD1 is a possible D gene (5 bases). Germline CDR1 is MNHEY and CDR2 is SMNVEV (reference sequence). The CDR3 spans 14 residues. The V end lost 2 bases, the J end lost 6 bases, and 11 bases lay between the germline ends. CDR3 residues: CASSLGAGRQPQHF. As DNA, the CDR3 is TGTGCCAGCAGTTTAGGGGCGGGGCGTCAGCCCCAGCATTTT.

The chain is built from TRBV27 and TRBJ1-5; D gene ambiguous. V shed 3 bases and J shed 2 bases, with 8 bases lying between them. The germline V gene encodes CDR1 MNHEY and CDR2 SMNVEV (reference sequence). This CDR3 region has 14 residues. CDR3 sequence reads: CASSLTEGNQPQHF. DNA for the CDR3: TGTGCCAGCAGTTTGACCGAGGGCAATCAGCCCCAGCATTTT.

The chain links TRBV29-1 to TRBJ2-1, with D possibly matching TRBD2 (5 bases). Germline V CDR1 and CDR2: SQVTM, ANQGSEA. Trimming cost V 7 bases and J 9 bases, with 10 bases left between them. The CDR3 totals 10 residues. The CDR3: CSAGGSEQFF. The CDR3 nucleotides read TGCAGCGCCGGCGGGTCTGAGCAGTTCTTC.

The V call is TRBV13, the J call TRBJ2-7; TRBD2 matches at 7 bases. Germline assignment: CDR1 PRHDT and CDR2 FYEKMQ (reference sequence). There are 14 residues in the CDR3. With 4 bases clipped from V and 0 bases from J, the junction kept 3 bases outside the gene matches. The CDR3: CASSSSGSSYEQYF. The CDR3 nucleotides read TGTGCCAGCAGCTCTAGCGGTAGCTCCTACGAGCAGTACTTC.

The gene calls are TRBV29-1 and TRBJ2-1; D might be TRBD1 or TRBD2, each matching 5 bases. This CDR3 has 17 residues. Trimming left V 4 bases short and J 8 bases short, with 27 bases between. Germline-derived CDR1 and CDR2 are SQVTM and ANQGSEA. CDR3: CSVGGLSWGSARDEQFF. As DNA, the CDR3 is TGCAGCGTTGGGGGCCTTAGCTGGGGGAGTGCGAGGGATGAGCAGTTCTTC.

The chain is built from TRBV7-9 and TRBJ2-2, with D possibly TRBD2 on 5 matching bases. The CDR3 runs to 14 residues. V lost 5 bases and J lost 1, with 8 bases in between. Germline V CDR1 and CDR2: SEHNR, FQNEAQ (reference sequence). This chain's CDR3 is CASSNSENTGELFF. CDR3 DNA: TGTGCCAGCAGCAATAGCGAGAACACCGGGGAGCTGTTTTTT.

The chain recombines TRBV29-1 with TRBJ2-5; D remains unclear. With 0 bases removed from V and 2 bases from J, the gap between germline ends came to 10 bases. The CDR3 has 14 residues. Germline V gene lookup returns CDR1 SQVTM and CDR2 ANQGSEA. The DNA of the CDR3 is TGCAGCGTTGAAGAAGGTTGGCTTCAAGAGACCCAGTACTTC. It encodes CSVEEGWLQETQYF.

The chain links TRBV9 to TRBJ2-7; 11 bases map to TRBD1. Trimming removed 4 bases from V and 5 bases from J; junction bases left unmatched: 5. Germline V gene data show CDR1 as SGDLS and CDR2 as YYNGEE. The CDR3 is made up of 14 amino acids. CDR3 amino acids: CASSLGQGGHEQYF. In DNA, the CDR3 is TGTGCCAGCAGCTTGGGACAGGGGGGGCACGAGCAGTACTTC.

The sample holds one count of this clone. The chain combines TRBV29-1 with TRBJ1-3; 10 nucleotides line up with TRBD1. Germline V gene data show CDR1 as SQVTM and CDR2 as ANQGSEA. The junction had 6 bases not matched to a gene; V was cut back by 7 bases and J by 0 bases. The CDR3 is made up of 15 amino acids. The CDR3 loop is CSAAGQGSSGNTIYF. DNA of the CDR3: TGCAGCGCCGCGGGACAGGGGAGCTCTGGAAACACCATATATTTT.